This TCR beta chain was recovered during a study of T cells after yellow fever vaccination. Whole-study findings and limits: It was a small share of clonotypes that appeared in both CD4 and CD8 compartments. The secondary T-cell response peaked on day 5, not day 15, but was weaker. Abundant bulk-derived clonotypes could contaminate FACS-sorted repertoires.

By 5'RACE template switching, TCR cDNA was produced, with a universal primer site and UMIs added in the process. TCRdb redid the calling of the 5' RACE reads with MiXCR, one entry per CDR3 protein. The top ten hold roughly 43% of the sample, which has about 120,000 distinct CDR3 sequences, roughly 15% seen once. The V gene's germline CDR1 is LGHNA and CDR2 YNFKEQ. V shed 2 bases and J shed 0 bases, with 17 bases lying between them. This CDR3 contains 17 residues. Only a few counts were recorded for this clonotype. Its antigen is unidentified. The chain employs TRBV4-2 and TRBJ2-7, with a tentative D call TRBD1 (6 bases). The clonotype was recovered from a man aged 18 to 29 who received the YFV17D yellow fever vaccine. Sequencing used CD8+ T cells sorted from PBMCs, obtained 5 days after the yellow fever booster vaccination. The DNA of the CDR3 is TGTGCCAGCAGCCAAAGGGGGTATGAGGCCCGCTCCTACGAGCAGTACTTC. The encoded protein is CASSQRGYEARSYEQYF.